This T cell receptor (beta chain) was recorded in a study of T cells in Graves' hyperthyroidism and ophthalmopathy. Exclusions: uncontrolled infection, other autoimmune disease, pregnancy, lactation. Used for diagnoses were clinical symptoms, serum thyroxine and TRAb, thyroid ultrasound and orbital computed tomography. RNA transcripts served as the template for amplifying TCR beta CDR3 regions. First-round RT-PCR targeting the TCR CDR3 was performed with the HTBI primer set. TCRdb re-derived calls from the multiplex PCR reads in MiXCR, one entry per CDR3 protein. The sample carries approximately 370,000 distinct CDR3 sequences, under 15% recorded once. This clonotype came up a few times. The sequence was obtained from a woman younger than 45 with Graves' hyperthyroidism. The sequencing input was blood.

Here the CDR3 reads CASSEGSGQILPQHF. CDR3 bases: TGTGCCAGCAGTGAAGGGTCCGGACAGATTTTGCCCCAGCATTTT. The chain joins TRBV2 to TRBJ1-5, with D possibly TRBD1 on 6 matching bases. CDR1 SNHLY and CDR2 FYNNEI come from the germline V gene. V lost 1 base and J 9 bases, leaving 16 bases between the germline ends. CDR3 length: 15 residues.